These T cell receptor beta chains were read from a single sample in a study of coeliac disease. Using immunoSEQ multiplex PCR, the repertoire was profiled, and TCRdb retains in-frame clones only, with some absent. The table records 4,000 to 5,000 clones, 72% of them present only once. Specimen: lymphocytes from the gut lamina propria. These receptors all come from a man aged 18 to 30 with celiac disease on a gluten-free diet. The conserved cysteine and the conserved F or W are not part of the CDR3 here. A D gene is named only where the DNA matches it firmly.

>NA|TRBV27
ASSLSSRGGEKLF
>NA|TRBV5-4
ASSAAGTYSGNTIY
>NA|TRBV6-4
ASSDGTQHGYT
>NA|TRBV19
ASSMGLASTDTQY
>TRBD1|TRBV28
ANRDSRSYEQY
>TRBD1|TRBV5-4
ASSGGTGGYTEAF
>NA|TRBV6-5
ATRSQGIREKLF
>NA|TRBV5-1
ASGEQEGGYT
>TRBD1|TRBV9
ASSVSGTGNQPQH
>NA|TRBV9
ASSVQGIQETQY
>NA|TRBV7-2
ASSQEQMTYEQY
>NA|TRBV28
ASGDKNTGELF
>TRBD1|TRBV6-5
ASSNTGTGNSPLH
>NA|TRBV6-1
ASSTTGLDNQPQH
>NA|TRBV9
ASRAGGAGMNTEAF
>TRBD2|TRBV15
ATSRDSGGAYNEQF
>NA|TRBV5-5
ASSSGHGGFYGYT
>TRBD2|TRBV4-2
ASSQTSSGGQETQY
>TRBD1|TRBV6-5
ASSYSTGDAF
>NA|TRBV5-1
ASSLSSNTGELF
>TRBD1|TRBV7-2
ASSLDDWTGGTEQY
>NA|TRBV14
ASSRNGHRGAV
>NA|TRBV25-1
ASSEFVGGSNEQF
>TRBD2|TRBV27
ARGIGLAGGLATDTQY
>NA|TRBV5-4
ASSLYQGLMGYT
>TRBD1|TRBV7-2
ASSSTGARAQPQH
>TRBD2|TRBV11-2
ASSGNRGGTYEQY
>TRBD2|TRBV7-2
ASRRTREETQY
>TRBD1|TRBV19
ASSIEVRGTAPYEQY
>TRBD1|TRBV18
ASSPRGGVQNEQF
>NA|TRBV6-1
ASSEGGVYNEQF
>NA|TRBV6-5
ASSRPRAEQY